This entry lists 29 T cell receptor beta chains sequenced from one sample in a study of cytomegalovirus exposure and HLA in healthy donors. PCR employed 60 Vbeta and 13 Jbeta primers. Only in-frame clones appear in the TCRdb table, and some are missing; sequencing was by immunoSEQ multiplex PCR. In the table there are 190,000 or so clones, 75% to 90% of which are singletons. Specimen: PBMCs. The origin of the receptors is a boy aged 5-17 years in good health and CMV-seronegative.

The rearrangement uses TRBV21-1 and TRBJ2-1; the table's TRBD2 call for D was not verified on the DNA. TRBV21-1 is assigned pseudogene status. The CDR3 spans 14 residues. The DNA for the CDR3 is TGTGCCAGCAGCAGGCGGGTCCAGGACAATGAGCAGTTCTTC. This encodes CASSRRVQDNEQFF.

This chain links TRBV7-9 with TRBJ2-3; D possibly corresponds to TRBD2 (6 bases). Germline V gene sequence: CDR1 SEHNR, CDR2 FQNEAQ (reference sequence). The CDR3 has 17 amino acids. Trimming shortened V by 4 bases and J by 0 bases, and 17 bases separated the two germline ends. The CDR3 DNA reads TGTGCCAGCAGCTCCACCCTGGGGGGTACTAGCACAGATACGCAGTATTTT. Residues: CASSSTLGGTSTDTQYF.

The chain combines TRBV4-2 with TRBJ1-1, with 7 bases lining up with TRBD1. CDR1 and CDR2 from the germline V gene are LGHNA and YNFKEQ. The CDR3 length is 16 residues. V trimming: 3 bases; J trimming: 0 bases; junction bases outside the gene matches: 7. The CDR3 bases are TGTGCCAGCAGCCACGGACGGGACAGACTGAACACTGAAGCTTTCTTT. It encodes CASSHGRDRLNTEAFF.

The J gene is TRBJ1-4, the V gene TRBV19; D is ambiguous. The CDR3 extends over 14 amino acids. V lost 3 bases and J lost 8, with 13 bases in between. CDR1 is LNHDA and CDR2 is SQIVND in the germline V gene (reference sequence). In DNA, the CDR3 is TGTGCCAGTAGTATCGGCGGAGCAACGGAAAAACTGTTTTTT. Amino acid sequence: CASSIGGATEKLFF.

The rearrangement joins TRBV7-9 to TRBJ2-5; 8 bases map to TRBD2. The J call may be wrong; the DNA end is better matched by TRBJ2-7. There are 17 residues in the CDR3. Germline V lookup: CDR1 SEHNR, CDR2 FQNEAQ (reference sequence). The CDR3 bases are TGTGCCAGCAGCGACGAAGGGCGGGAGGCAAGGGAGGACGAGCAGTACTTC. This translates into CASSDEGREAREDEQYF.

This sequence joins TRBV5-6 and TRBJ2-1, with TRBD1 matching 8 bases. Germline V lookup: CDR1 SGHDT, CDR2 YYEEEE. With 3 bases clipped from V and 0 bases from J, the junction kept 8 bases outside the gene matches. This CDR3 comprises 17 residues. Written as DNA, the CDR3 is TGTGCCAGCAGCTATCGGACAGGGTACCCCTCCTACAATGAGCAGTTCTTC. Translated, it gives CASSYRTGYPSYNEQFF.

The chain couples TRBV7-9 to TRBJ1-2; D may be TRBD1 (5 bases). This CDR3 comprises 16 residues. In germline, CDR1 is SEHNR, CDR2 FQNEAQ (reference sequence). Trimming left V 1 base short and J 8 bases short, with 20 bases between. CDR3 nucleotide sequence: TGTGCCAGCAGCTTAGTAGGTGGGGCCTCCTCTTGGGGCTACACCTTC. The encoded protein is CASSLVGGASSWGYTF.

The chain is built from TRBV9 and TRBJ2-3; the D gene is possibly TRBD2 (5 bases). Germline V gene data show CDR1 as SGDLS and CDR2 as YYNGEE. CDR3 size: 15 residues. Trimming shortened V by 0 bases and J by 0 bases, and 8 bases separated the two germline ends. CDR3 residues: CASSVEQRSTDTQYF. The CDR3 region has the DNA TGTGCCAGCAGCGTAGAGCAGCGGAGCACAGATACGCAGTATTTT.

This rearrangement joins TRBV27 to TRBJ1-3; 7 bases match TRBD1. The CDR3 has 13 residues. Germline V lookup: CDR1 MNHEY, CDR2 SMNVEV (reference sequence). Trimming at V came to 6 bases and at J to 4 bases, leaving 3 bases not matched to a gene. Written as DNA, the CDR3 is TGTGCCAGCAGGCCAGGGGGAGGAAACACCATATATTTT. It is translated as CASRPGGGNTIYF.

The chain recombines TRBV12-5 with TRBJ2-3; possibly TRBD2 for D (5 bases). Looked up from germline, CDR1 is LGHNT and CDR2 is FRNRAP. The CDR3 has 16 residues. Trimming pared 3 bases from V and 3 bases from J, leaving 16 bases between. The chain's CDR3 is CASGLILRGLTDTQYF. For the CDR3, the DNA is TGTGCTAGTGGTTTAATACTCCGAGGGCTAACAGATACGCAGTATTTT.

The chain recombines TRBV7-2 with TRBJ1-1, with 8 bases lining up with TRBD1. The CDR3 loop spans 15 amino acids. Germline V gene sequence: CDR1 SGHTA, CDR2 FQGNSA. The V gene end was trimmed by 1 base and the J gene end by 4 bases; junction bases not matched to a gene: 5. CDR3 DNA: TGTGCCAGCAGCTTAGTTCCAGGGGGCGCCACTGAAGCTTTCTTT. Translating it yields CASSLVPGGATEAFF.

The V and J genes are TRBV5-5 and TRBJ2-2; 8 nucleotides align to TRBD1. J lost 4 bases, V lost 4 bases, and 6 bases had no gene match. CDR3 length: 15 amino acids. Germline CDR1 reads SGHKS; CDR2 reads YYEKEE (reference sequence). DNA for the CDR3: TGTGCCAGCAGCCCCGGACAGGGCGGCACCGGGGAGCTGTTTTTT. Residues: CASSPGQGGTGELFF.

V is TRBV11-2 and J is TRBJ1-2; 9 nucleotides agree with TRBD1. The CDR3 consists of 16 residues. The J segment lost 4 bases and the V segment lost 1 base, leaving 7 bases of the junction unmatched. Germline CDR1 reads SGHAT; CDR2 reads FQNNGV. CDR3 loop: CASSLGSGTGPYGYTF. CDR3 sequence (DNA): TGTGCCAGCAGCTTAGGATCCGGGACAGGGCCCTATGGCTACACCTTC.

The chain joins TRBV11-3 to TRBJ2-5; 9 bases match TRBD1. Germline CDR1 SGHNT, CDR2 YENEEA. CDR3 length: 15 amino acids. After removal of 1 base from V and 2 bases from J, the junction contained 2 bases not matched to a gene. The CDR3 nucleotides are TGTGCCAGCAGCTTAGTAGACAGGGGGCAAGAGACCCAGTACTTC. This encodes CASSLVDRGQETQYF.

This clone showed up just once. The chain's CDR3 is CASSPPSGRAGANVLTF. CDR3 DNA sequence: TGTGCCAGCAGCCCTCCTAGCGGGAGGGCTGGGGCCAACGTCCTGACTTTC. The chain uses TRBV7-2 and TRBJ2-6; 12 positions agree with TRBD2. The CDR3 has 17 residues. J gave up 2 bases and V 5 bases, and 4 bases lay outside the gene matches. Germline CDR1 SGHTA, CDR2 FQGNSA.

This CDR3 reads CATQPGDTGELFF. Here the CDR3 DNA reads TGTGCCACCCAGCCAGGGGACACCGGGGAGCTGTTTTTT. The J gene is TRBJ2-2, the V gene TRBV10-3, with D maybe TRBD1 (6 bases). Trimming pared 10 bases from V and 3 bases from J, leaving 12 bases between. The CDR3 contains 13 residues. Germline V lookup: CDR1 ENHRY, CDR2 SYGVKD.

DNA for the CDR3: TGTGCCAGCACCCCTCCGAACACCGGGGAGCTGTTTTTT. Its protein product is CASTPPNTGELFF. The chain combines TRBV11-3 with TRBJ2-2, with D unclear. Germline-derived CDR1 and CDR2 are SGHNT and YENEEA. Trimming left V 7 bases short and J 0 bases short, with 6 bases between. The CDR3 is 13 amino acids.

This chain uses TRBV29-1 with TRBJ1-1; TRBD1 matches at 9 bases. Germline V CDR1 and CDR2: SQVTM, ANQGSEA. This CDR3 has 13 amino acids. Losses at the gene ends were 6 bases for V and 3 bases for J; bases not matched to a gene: 5. CDR3 loop: CSVKHRGHTEAFF. Written as DNA, the CDR3 is TGCAGCGTCAAACACAGGGGGCACACTGAAGCTTTCTTT. The full variable domain, in which reference TRBV29-1 and TRBJ1-1 provide the parts outside the CDR3, is SAVISQKPSRDICQRGTSLTIQCQVDSQVTMMFWYRQQPGQSLTLIATANQGSEATYESGFVIDKFPISRPNLTFSTLTVSNMSPEDSSIYLCSVKHRGHTEAFFGQGTRLTVV.

The chain carries TRBV27 and TRBJ1-2; 7 nucleotides align to TRBD1. Germline V lookup: CDR1 MNHEY, CDR2 SMNVEV (reference sequence). The J segment lost 4 bases and the V segment lost 8 bases, leaving 4 bases of the junction unmatched. This CDR3 comprises 12 residues. The CDR3 loop is CASGYRGYGYTF. CDR3 DNA sequence: TGTGCCAGCGGATACAGGGGCTATGGCTACACCTTC.

V gene TRBV9 combines with J gene TRBJ1-1; 11 positions match TRBD1. There are 14 residues in the CDR3. V trimming: 3 bases; J trimming: 4 bases; junction bases outside the gene matches: 2. From germline, CDR1 is SGDLS and CDR2 YYNGEE. The CDR3 loop is CASSAGTGGTEAFF. CDR3 sequence (DNA): TGTGCCAGCAGCGCCGGGACAGGGGGCACTGAAGCTTTCTTT. The full variable domain, in which reference TRBV9 and TRBJ1-1 provide the parts outside the CDR3, is DSGVTQTPKHLITATGQRVTLRCSPRSGDLSVYWYQQSLDQGLQFLIQYYNGEERAKGNILERFSAQQFPDLHSELNLSSLELGDSALYFCASSAGTGGTEAFFGQGTRLTVV.

The V gene is TRBV9, the J gene TRBJ2-3; the match to TRBD2 covers 7 bases. Germline CDR1 SGDLS, CDR2 YYNGEE. The CDR3 is made up of 16 amino acids. Trimming at V came to 3 bases and at J to 8 bases, leaving 15 bases not matched to a gene. CDR3 DNA: TGTGCCAGCAGCGCCCAACCGGGACTACCACCGGGTACGCAGTATTTT. Its protein is CASSAQPGLPPGTQYF. Drawing the rest from reference TRBV9 and TRBJ2-3, the complete variable domain is DSGVTQTPKHLITATGQRVTLRCSPRSGDLSVYWYQQSLDQGLQFLIQYYNGEERAKGNILERFSAQQFPDLHSELNLSSLELGDSALYFCASSAQPGLPPGTQYFGPGTRLTVL.

This clone came up once. The V and J genes are TRBV7-2 and TRBJ1-2; D gene ambiguous. Germline V gene data show CDR1 as SGHTA and CDR2 as FQGNSA. The CDR3 covers 15 residues. V was pared by 3 bases and J by 3 bases, with 14 bases between. This CDR3 reads CASSFNFGSDYGYTF. CDR3 DNA sequence: TGTGCCAGCAGCTTTAATTTCGGGTCAGACTATGGCTACACCTTC.

The chain couples TRBV18 to TRBJ2-5, with 11 nucleotides matching TRBD2. The ends lost 6 bases at V and 2 bases at J; junction bases unmatched: 5. CDR1 is KGHSH and CDR2 is LQKENI in the germline V gene. This CDR3 spans 15 amino acids. CDR3 region: CASSPPSGGQETQYF. The CDR3 region has the DNA TGTGCCAGCTCTCCTCCTAGCGGGGGGCAAGAGACCCAGTACTTC.

This sequence joins TRBV2 and TRBJ2-1, with D perhaps matching TRBD1 (6 bases). The CDR3 totals 13 residues. CDR1 and CDR2 from the germline V gene are SNHLY and FYNNEI. Trimming took 5 bases from V and 9 from J, leaving 14 bases between them. The CDR3 nucleotides read TGTGCCAGCAGTAGGGAGACAGGTCGTGAGCAGTTCTTC. Amino acid sequence: CASSRETGREQFF. Full variable domain (outside the CDR3, taken from reference TRBV2 and TRBJ2-1): EPEVTQTPSHQVTQMGQEVILRCVPISNHLYFYWYRQILGQKVEFLVSFYNNEISEKSEIFDDQFSVERPDGSNFTLKIRSTKLEDSAMYFCASSRETGREQFFGPGTRLTVL.

The rearrangement joins TRBV6-4 to TRBJ2-1; 10 bases are shared with TRBD2. Germline assignment: CDR1 MRHNA and CDR2 SNTAGT. J was trimmed by 7 bases and V by 4 bases; bases with no gene match: 7. The CDR3 length is 15 residues. This CDR3 is CASSGLAGASNEQFF. The CDR3 DNA reads TGTGCCAGCAGTGGCCTAGCGGGAGCCTCGAATGAGCAGTTCTTC.

The rearrangement links TRBV18 to TRBJ2-7; D might be TRBD1 (6 bases). This CDR3 contains 13 residues. Germline V lookup: CDR1 KGHSH, CDR2 LQKENI. V lost 3 bases to trimming and J lost 5 bases, with 11 bases between them. CDR3 protein: CASSPPQGNEQYF. The CDR3 region has the DNA TGTGCCAGCTCACCCCCACAGGGTAACGAGCAGTACTTC.

The chain uses TRBV2 and TRBJ1-1; D is ambiguous. The CDR3 loop spans 13 amino acids. V lost 3 bases, J lost 5 bases, and 10 bases lay in between. Germline V gene lookup returns CDR1 SNHLY and CDR2 FYNNEI. In nucleotides, the CDR3 is TGTGCCAGCAGTGACCTGCTGCGGACTGAAGCTTTCTTT. This codes for CASSDLLRTEAFF.

The rearrangement uses TRBV11-3 and TRBJ2-2, with TRBD1 matching 8 bases. The CDR3 runs 17 residues. Looked up from germline, CDR1 is SGHNT and CDR2 is YENEEA. V lost 5 bases to trimming and J lost 0 bases; unmatched junction nucleotides: 8. The CDR3 DNA follows: TGTGCCAGCAGCCACGGGACAGGAAGGTCGAACACCGGGGAGCTGTTTTTT. Encoded protein: CASSHGTGRSNTGELFF.

The chain links TRBV19 to TRBJ2-7; TRBD2 might be the D (5 bases). The germline V gene has CDR1 LNHDA and CDR2 SQIVND (reference sequence). Trimming removed 6 bases from V and 7 bases from J, with 25 bases in between. The CDR3 covers 16 residues. The CDR3 nucleotides are TGTGCCAGTAGCCCAACCGCTATCTTCGTCTCGGGGGAGCAGTACTTC. It specifies CASSPTAIFVSGEQYF.